This TCR beta chain was obtained from a study of T cell repertoires in cytomegalovirus infection. Study-level information: CMV infection and matching HLA type were both indicated by public TCR beta signatures.

The germline V and J ends were trimmed by 8 bases and 0 bases, with 11 bases remaining between them. The V gene's germline CDR1 is DFQATT and CDR2 SNEGSKA (reference sequence). The CDR3 is 12 residues long. This clonotype has more than one count but fewer than ten. Antigen unknown. MiXCR, applied by TCRdb to the reads, yields one record per CDR3 protein. The table includes around 300,000 distinct CDR3 sequences, 9.5% detected once. Overall study findings and caveats: The cumulative frequency of public TCR beta families identified carriers of CMV plus the relevant HLA. CMV-specific HLA-C-restricted TCR beta clonotypes dominated the ex vivo response.

The rearrangement uses TRBV20-1 and TRBJ2-7; tentative D call: TRBD1 (5 bases). Sequenced input: PBMCs. The origin of this receptor is a human donor in good health (CMV status not recorded). Some clones in this sample may be carry-over from other donors' samples. As DNA, the CDR3 is TGCAGTTTCCCAGGGAACTCCTACGAGCAGTACTTC. Protein sequence: CSFPGNSYEQYF.